The 10 T cell receptor beta chains below were found in one sample sequenced in a study of identical twins (dated by TCRdb to about 2016). Library prep was done by 5' RACE. The reads were generated on an Illumina HiSeq 2000. TCRdb applied fastp at Q25 and MiXCR to the public reads, then kept only in-frame beta chains. Duplicate CDR3 protein sequences are folded into a single record with the most common DNA and genes. A total of about 920,000 distinct CDR3 sequences appear in this sample, approximately 13% of them only once. The top ten clones comprise about 1.5% of the sample. These same data were also listed under a study on yellow fever vaccine responses in identical twins.

The sequenced material came from PBMCs. The origin of the receptors is a woman aged 18-29 years in good health.

This clonotype appeared a few times. V is TRBV2 and J is TRBJ1-6; weak D call: TRBD1 (5 bases). The germline V and J ends were trimmed by 4 bases and 3 bases, with 10 bases remaining between them. The V gene's germline CDR1 is SNHLY and CDR2 FYNNEI. This CDR3 is built from 15 residues. The CDR3 loop reads CASSGVGGYNSPLHF. In DNA, the CDR3 is TGTGCCAGCAGTGGCGTGGGGGGCTATAATTCACCCCTCCACTTT.

This clonotype was detected many times. The chain combines TRBV7-2 with TRBJ2-3; D is perhaps TRBD2 (6 bases). The CDR3 totals 15 residues. Germline CDR1 and CDR2: SGHTA and FQGNSA. V dropped 7 bases and J dropped 3 bases, with 17 bases sitting between them. CDR3 DNA sequence: TGTGCCAGCACCTCTCCGATTCTAGCGACAGATACGCAGTATTTT. It yields the protein CASTSPILATDTQYF.

This chain connects TRBV20-1 to TRBJ2-1, with 7 bases fitting TRBD2. The CDR3 extends over 12 amino acids. Looked up from germline, CDR1 is DFQATT and CDR2 is SNEGSKA (reference sequence). After removal of 3 bases from V and 8 bases from J, the junction contained 4 bases not matched to a gene. The CDR3: CSASLGGDEQFF. As DNA, the CDR3 is TGCAGTGCTAGTCTTGGGGGGGATGAGCAGTTCTTC.

The chain uses TRBV12-3 or TRBV12-4 and TRBJ1-5, with D possibly matching TRBD1 (5 bases). V was clipped by 5 bases and J by 6 bases, with 17 bases between them. The CDR3 runs to 15 residues. The CDR3 DNA reads as TGTGCCAGCAGTCCCCGGGACGGGGCCTTTCAGCCCCAGCATTTT. It is translated as CASSPRDGAFQPQHF.

The chain has TRBV5-1 and TRBJ2-3; D gene unclear. The CDR3 contains 14 residues. The V gene's germline CDR1 is SGHRS and CDR2 YFSETQ. V was cut by 4 bases and J by 2 bases, with 11 bases left in between. CDR3 DNA sequence: TGCGCCAGCAGCCCCGAGTCCCTCACAGATACGCAGTATTTT. It specifies CASSPESLTDTQYF.

This clonotype was detected many times. This chain uses TRBV7-8 with TRBJ2-7; 7 bases are a match to TRBD1. There are 15 residues in the CDR3. CDR1 is SGHVS, CDR2 FQNEAQ, per germline. With 5 bases clipped from V and 1 base from J, the junction kept 8 bases outside the gene matches. CDR3 nucleotide sequence: TGTGCCAGCAGCCCCCGGGGACAGCTATCCTACGAGCAGTACTTC. The encoded protein is CASSPRGQLSYEQYF. The entire variable domain, with the rest obtained from reference TRBV7-8 and TRBJ2-7, is as follows: GAGVSQSPRYKVAKRGQDVALRCDPISGHVSLFWYQQALGQGPEFLTYFQNEAQLDKSGLPSDRFFAERPEGSVSTLKIQRTQQEDSAVYLCASSPRGQLSYEQYFGPGTRLTVT.

The chain couples TRBV12-3 or TRBV12-4 to TRBJ1-6; D possibly corresponds to TRBD1 (5 bases). The CDR3 spans 15 residues. V lost 6 bases and J lost 9, with 18 bases in between. The CDR3 nucleotides read TGTGCCAGCAGACTCCCTGGGGACGGCATTTCACCCCTCCACTTT. Its protein is CASRLPGDGISPLHF.

V gene TRBV24-1 combines with J gene TRBJ2-5; 9 nucleotides line up with TRBD2. J was trimmed by 5 bases and V by 3 bases; bases with no gene match: 6. Germline V gene data show CDR1 as KGHDR and CDR2 as SFDVKD. The CDR3 is 15 amino acids. As DNA, the CDR3 is TGTGCCACCAGTGATGGGGTAGCGGGAGTTGAGACCCAGTACTTC. It encodes CATSDGVAGVETQYF.

The V call is TRBV11-2, the J call TRBJ2-1; the D is unclear. Germline assignment: CDR1 SGHAT and CDR2 FQNNGV. V was pared by 0 bases and J by 0 bases, with 15 bases between. This CDR3 comprises 18 residues. The CDR3 bases are TGTGCCAGCAGCTTAGAGACTCGAAGAATGAGCTCCTACAATGAGCAGTTCTTC. It translates to CASSLETRRMSSYNEQFF.

This clonotype was observed a handful of times. J is TRBJ2-1 and V is TRBV7-2; TRBD2 agrees at 12 bases. Germline CDR1 SGHTA, CDR2 FQGNSA. The CDR3 loop spans 17 amino acids. V was clipped by 2 bases and J by 3 bases; unmatched bases: 5. The CDR3 loop reads CASSLPTSGSNYNEQFF. In nucleotides, the CDR3 is TGTGCCAGCAGCTTACCGACTAGCGGGAGTAACTACAATGAGCAGTTCTTC.